This T cell receptor beta chain emerged from a study of low-dose radiotherapy and immunotherapy resistance in tumors. The wider study: Intravenous ipilimumab 1 mg/kg every six weeks was given with nivolumab 240 mg every two weeks.

Trimming took 10 bases from V and 5 from J, leaving 9 bases between them. The CDR3 spans 11 residues. From germline, CDR1 is PRHDT and CDR2 FYEKMQ (reference sequence). Primers used for first-strand cDNA, a TRAV- and TRBV-specific set, covered both alpha and beta chains. The TCRs were subjected to amplification over around 19 PCR cycles employing a constant-region primer in conjunction with a V-primer adapter. TCRdb called the reads again in MiXCR, with one record for every CDR3 protein. The table records 54,000 or so distinct CDR3 sequences, roughly a quarter of them present only once. Time point defined: before trial treatment. This clonotype was detected ten times or more.

Sequencing used PBMCs, obtained before treatment. The V gene is TRBV13, the J gene TRBJ1-5; D is uncertain. This clonotype was sampled from a male donor with prostate cancer. The chain's CDR3 is CAIRVDQPQHF. The CDR3 DNA reads as TGTGCCATCCGGGTAGATCAGCCCCAGCATTTT.